In its sample, the clone carrying this T cell receptor (beta chain) was seen once. TEMRA cells were FACS-enriched, with CD8+ and CD4+ T cells isolated negatively. The data belong to a study of CD8 T cells in Susac syndrome. Germline V CDR1 and CDR2: MNHEY, SMNVEV (reference sequence). The CDR3 runs 21 residues. The V gene end was trimmed by 6 bases and the J gene end by 2 bases; junction bases not matched to a gene: 19. Reverse transcription of about 0.45 to 1 ug RNA was performed with random hexamers. immunoSEQ multiplex PCR amplified TCR beta CDR3 across 54 Vbeta, 13 Jbeta. Via MiXCR, TCRdb re-called the immunoSEQ multiplex PCR reads, giving one row per CDR3 protein. The table lists around 170,000 distinct CDR3 sequences, approximately 95% of them singletons.

The source of this sequence is a human donor with multiple sclerosis. Specimen: CD8+ T cells from PBMCs. The chain has TRBV27 and TRBJ2-3; TRBD2 agrees at 14 bases. The CDR3 protein is CASRAGTSGSFVLRNTDTQYF. CDR3 DNA: TGTGCCAGCAGAGCCGGGACTAGCGGGAGTTTCGTCCTAAGAAACACAGATACGCAGTATTTT.